Below, one T cell receptor (beta chain) is given with its context. In the study's own analysis: Nucleated cell number was recorded as an estimate derived from reference gene primer amplification. Clones were read by immunoSEQ multiplex PCR, and TCRdb kept only the in-frame ones, dropping some. That table gives V, J and clone size, and the DNA gave D and trimming. The sample contains 140,000 to 150,000 clones, over 75% of which appear only once. Trimming left V 5 bases short and J 9 bases short, with 17 bases between. CDR3 size: 14 residues. Germline V gene data show CDR1 as GTSNPN and CDR2 as SVGIG (reference sequence). The sample originates from a study of blood T cell repertoires in COVID-19.

The genes are TRBV30 and TRBJ1-6, with TRBD1 as a possible D gene (5 bases). This receptor was taken from a woman aged 55-75 years with COVID-19, enrolled during active disease. Material for sequencing was peripheral blood. The CDR3 reads CAWSHGGDGSPLHF. CDR3 sequence (DNA): TGTGCCTGGTCCCATGGGGGGGATGGTTCACCCCTCCACTTT.